This T cell receptor beta chain originates from a study of T cell changes during pregnancy in multiple sclerosis. The method was immunoSEQ multiplex PCR; TCRdb's version includes in-frame clones alone and lacks a portion of them. The table includes approximately 30,000 clones, 90% to 95% detected once. This sequence was found in a female donor in good health, enrolled as a control in a pregnancy study. This specimen consisted of CD8+ T cells from peripheral blood mononuclear cells, obtained in the second trimester of pregnancy.

The CDR3 sequence: CASSLSLHEKLFF. The CDR3 DNA reads as TGTGCCAGCAGTTTAAGCCTCCATGAAAAACTGTTTTTT. The rearrangement joins TRBV27 to TRBJ1-4; D remains unclear. From germline, CDR1 is MNHEY and CDR2 SMNVEV (reference sequence). Between the trimmed V and J ends, which lost 2 bases and 6 bases, there was a span of 7 bases. There are 13 residues in the CDR3.